The subject of this entry is one TCR beta chain. Authors' methods: Amplification of reference gene primers provided the estimated nucleated cell counts. TCRdb's copy holds only in-frame clones and misses some; the assay was immunoSEQ multiplex PCR. V and J calls and clone size come straight from that table; D and trimming were deduced from the DNA. The table shows around 100,000 clones, with 75% to 95% occurring only once. This sample stems from a study of blood T cell repertoires in COVID-19. Study information: From the United States, Italy and Spain came samples of acute and convalescent COVID-19. Sources were T cells, B-cell-depleted T cells, or PBMCs; the material itself was cDNA or gDNA.

The CDR3 consists of 14 residues. V gave up 1 base and J gave up 8 bases; unmatched junction bases: 1. Germline V CDR1 and CDR2: LGHNT, FRNRAP. The chain combines TRBV12-5 with TRBJ1-6; TRBD1 aligns across 8 bases. The source material was peripheral blood. The TCR was taken from a man in his forties or fifties with acute or convalescent COVID-19. CDR3 loop: CASGLDRGDSPLHF. CDR3 coding DNA: TGTGCTAGTGGTTTGGACAGGGGGGATTCACCCCTCCACTTT.